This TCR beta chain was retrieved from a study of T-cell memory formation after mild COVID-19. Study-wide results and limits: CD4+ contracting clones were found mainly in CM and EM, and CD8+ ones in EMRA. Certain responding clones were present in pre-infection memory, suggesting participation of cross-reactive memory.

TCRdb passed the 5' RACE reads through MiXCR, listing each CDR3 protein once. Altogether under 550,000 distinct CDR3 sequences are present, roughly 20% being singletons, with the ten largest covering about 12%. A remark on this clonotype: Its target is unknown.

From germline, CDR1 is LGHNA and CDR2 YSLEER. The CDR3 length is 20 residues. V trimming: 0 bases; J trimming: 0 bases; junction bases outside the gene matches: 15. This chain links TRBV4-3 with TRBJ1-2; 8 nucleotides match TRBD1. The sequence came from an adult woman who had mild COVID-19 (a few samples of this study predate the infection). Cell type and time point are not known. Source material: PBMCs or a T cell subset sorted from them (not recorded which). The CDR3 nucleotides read TGCGCCAGCAGCCAAGAGTCAAGCTACACAGGGGGGCGAGCTAACTATGGCTACACCTTC. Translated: CASSQESSYTGGRANYGYTF.